This entry lists 6 T cell receptor beta chains sequenced from one sample in a study of control samples from healthy donors and cancer patients (dated by TCRdb to the early 2020s). The receptor library was made with the immunoSEQ multiplex PCR assay. TCRdb re-hosts the immuneACCESS table, in-frame sequences only. Its copies lack some clones; in the studies checked, an unresolved V gene accounts for under half of them, and the cause for the rest is not known. For this sample there are around 71,000 clones; 70% to 90% appear just once. Of the sample, under 2.5% falls within the top ten clones. The sample consisted of PBMCs. The receptors were sampled from a woman in her forties or fifties with head and neck cancer.

V usage is TRBV9 and J usage is TRBJ1-1, with a weak D call TRBD1 (5 bases). This CDR3 has 15 amino acids. Germline-derived CDR1 and CDR2 are SGDLS and YYNGEE. V was pared by 0 bases and J by 3 bases, with 12 bases between. The CDR3 loop is CASSVGGTGDTEAFF. DNA for the CDR3: TGTGCCAGCAGCGTAGGAGGGACGGGGGACACTGAAGCTTTCTTT.

This clone was detected only a few times. DNA for the CDR3: TGCGCCAGCAGCTTGTGGGGATCGAGCCCCTACAATGAGCAGTTCTTC. Residues: CASSLWGSSPYNEQFF. The chain has TRBV5-1 and TRBJ2-1; no clear D gene. This CDR3 region has 16 residues. CDR1 is SGHRS and CDR2 is YFSETQ in the germline V gene. V lost 1 base, J lost 2 bases, and 13 bases lay in between.

The rearrangement links TRBV6-1 to TRBJ2-3, with 9 bases aligning to TRBD2. The V and J ends lost 0 bases and 5 bases, in that order; junction bases with no gene match: 6. CDR3 length: 16 residues. Per germline, CDR1 MNHNS and CDR2 SASEGT. CDR3 region: CASSEAAGGHEDTQYF. In DNA form, the CDR3 reads TGTGCCAGCAGTGAAGCGGCGGGGGGGCATGAAGATACGCAGTATTTT.

The chain carries TRBV19 and TRBJ2-1; the D is unclear. V was cut by 3 bases and J by 5 bases, with 17 bases left in between. Looked up from germline, CDR1 is LNHDA and CDR2 is SQIVND (reference sequence). CDR3 length: 16 residues. The CDR3 DNA sequence: TGTGCCAGTAGTATTGGGCCCCCTGCTTGGAACAATGAGCAGTTCTTC. Protein: CASSIGPPAWNNEQFF.

The rearrangement links TRBV2 to TRBJ2-1, with 8 bases matching TRBD1. This CDR3 has 18 residues. Trimming took 6 bases from V and 8 from J; bases not matched to a gene: 21. Germline CDR1 and CDR2: SNHLY and FYNNEI. This CDR3 reads CASSFLPMDRVVRYEQFF. CDR3 coding DNA: TGTGCCAGCAGCTTCCTACCCATGGACAGGGTGGTTAGGTATGAGCAGTTCTTC.

The chain is built from TRBV10-3 and TRBJ1-2; TRBD1 matches at 7 bases. This CDR3 comprises 13 residues. The junction had 3 bases not matched to a gene; V was cut back by 6 bases and J by 2 bases. Germline CDR1 reads ENHRY; CDR2 reads SYGVKD. The CDR3 sequence: CAIRRQGNYGYTF. The CDR3 DNA reads as TGTGCCATCAGGCGACAGGGAAACTATGGCTACACCTTC.